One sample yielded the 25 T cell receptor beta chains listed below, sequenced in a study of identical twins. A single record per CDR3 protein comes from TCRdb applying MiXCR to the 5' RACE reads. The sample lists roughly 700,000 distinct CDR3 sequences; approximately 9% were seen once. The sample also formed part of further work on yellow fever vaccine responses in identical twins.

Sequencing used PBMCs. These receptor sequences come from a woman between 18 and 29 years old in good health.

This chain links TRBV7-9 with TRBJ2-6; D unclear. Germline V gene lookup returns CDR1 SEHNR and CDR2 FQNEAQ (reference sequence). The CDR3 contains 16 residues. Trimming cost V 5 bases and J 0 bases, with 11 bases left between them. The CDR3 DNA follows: TGTGCCAGCAGCCCACCTTGGGGCTCTGGGGCCAACGTCCTGACTTTC. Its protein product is CASSPPWGSGANVLTF.

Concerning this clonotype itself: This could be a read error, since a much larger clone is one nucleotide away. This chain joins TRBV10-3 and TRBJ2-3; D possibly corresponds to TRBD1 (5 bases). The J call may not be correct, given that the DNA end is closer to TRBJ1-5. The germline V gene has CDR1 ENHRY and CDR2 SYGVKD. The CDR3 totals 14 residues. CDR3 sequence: CAISVTPQTDTQHF. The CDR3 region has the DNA TGTGCCATCAGTGTAACCCCTCAGACAGATACGCAGCATTTT.

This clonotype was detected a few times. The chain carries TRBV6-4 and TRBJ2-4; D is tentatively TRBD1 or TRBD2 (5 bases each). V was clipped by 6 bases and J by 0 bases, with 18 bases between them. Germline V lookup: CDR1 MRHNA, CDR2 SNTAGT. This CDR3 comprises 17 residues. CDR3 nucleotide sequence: TGTGCCAGCAGAGATAAGGGACCCCCGGGAGCCAAAAACATTCAGTACTTC. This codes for CASRDKGPPGAKNIQYF.

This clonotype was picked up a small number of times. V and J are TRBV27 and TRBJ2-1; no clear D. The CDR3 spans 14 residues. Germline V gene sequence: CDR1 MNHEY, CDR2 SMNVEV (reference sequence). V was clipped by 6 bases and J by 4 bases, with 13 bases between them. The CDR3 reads CASRQSLQYNEQFF. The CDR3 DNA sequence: TGTGCCAGCAGACAAAGCCTACAGTACAATGAGCAGTTCTTC.

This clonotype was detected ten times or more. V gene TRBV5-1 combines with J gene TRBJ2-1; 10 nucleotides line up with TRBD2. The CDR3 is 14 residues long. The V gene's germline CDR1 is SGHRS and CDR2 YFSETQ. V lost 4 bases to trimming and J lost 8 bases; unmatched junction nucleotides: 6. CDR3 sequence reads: CASSRTSGIDEQFF. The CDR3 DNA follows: TGCGCCAGCAGCCGTACTAGCGGGATCGATGAGCAGTTCTTC.

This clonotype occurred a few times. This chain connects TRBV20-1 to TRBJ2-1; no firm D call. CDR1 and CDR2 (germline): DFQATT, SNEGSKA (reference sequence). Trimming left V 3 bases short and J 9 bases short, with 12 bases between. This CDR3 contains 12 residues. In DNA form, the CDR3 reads TGCAGTGCTAGTATCTACGAGGTTGAGCAGTTCTTC. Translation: CSASIYEVEQFF.

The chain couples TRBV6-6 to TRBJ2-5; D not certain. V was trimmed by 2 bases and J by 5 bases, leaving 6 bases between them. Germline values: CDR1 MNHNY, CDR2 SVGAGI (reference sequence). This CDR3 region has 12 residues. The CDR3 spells CASSYPVETQYF. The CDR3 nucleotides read TGTGCCAGCAGTTACCCCGTTGAGACCCAGTACTTC.

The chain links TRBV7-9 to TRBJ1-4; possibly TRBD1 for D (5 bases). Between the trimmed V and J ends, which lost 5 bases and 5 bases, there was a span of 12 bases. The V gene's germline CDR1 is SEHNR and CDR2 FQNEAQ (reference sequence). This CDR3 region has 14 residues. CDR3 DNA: TGTGCCAGCAGCCCTATAGACAGAAATGAAAAACTGTTTTTT. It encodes CASSPIDRNEKLFF.

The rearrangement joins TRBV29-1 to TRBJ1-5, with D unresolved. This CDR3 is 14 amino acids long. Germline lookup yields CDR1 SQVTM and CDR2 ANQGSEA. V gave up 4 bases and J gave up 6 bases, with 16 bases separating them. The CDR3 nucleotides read TGCAGCGTTGCTATTGGATCCGAGGGTCAGCCCCAGCATTTT. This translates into CSVAIGSEGQPQHF.

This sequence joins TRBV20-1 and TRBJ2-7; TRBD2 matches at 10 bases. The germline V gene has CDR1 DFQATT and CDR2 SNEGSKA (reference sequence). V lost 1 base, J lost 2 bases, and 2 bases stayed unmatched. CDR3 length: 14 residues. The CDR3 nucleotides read TGCAGTGCTAGAGTAGCGGGAGGCGCCTACGAGCAGTACTTC. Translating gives CSARVAGGAYEQYF.

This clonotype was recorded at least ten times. CDR3 DNA: TGTGCCAGCAGCGTCGGGCTCGTAGAGACCCAGTACTTC. Residues: CASSVGLVETQYF. The V call is TRBV5-5, the J call TRBJ2-5, with D hard to call. The V gene's germline CDR1 is SGHKS and CDR2 YYEKEE (reference sequence). V gave up 4 bases and J gave up 4 bases, with 11 bases separating them. The CDR3 has 13 residues.

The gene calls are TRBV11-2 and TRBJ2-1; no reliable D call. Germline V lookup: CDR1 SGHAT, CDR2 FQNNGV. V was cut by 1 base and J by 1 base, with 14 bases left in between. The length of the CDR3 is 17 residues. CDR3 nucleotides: TGTGCCAGCAGCTTAGGCAGCGCCTACGGTTCCTACAATGAGCAGTTCTTC. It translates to CASSLGSAYGSYNEQFF.

The CDR3 bases are TGTGCCACCAGTGATTTATGGAATGAGCAGTTCTTC. Its translation is CATSDLWNEQFF. J is TRBJ2-1 and V is TRBV24-1; D gene unclear. The CDR3 is made up of 12 amino acids. The germline V and J ends were trimmed by 1 base and 7 bases, with 4 bases remaining between them. Germline V gene lookup returns CDR1 KGHDR and CDR2 SFDVKD.

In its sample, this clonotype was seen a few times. CDR3 coding DNA: TGCGCCAGCAGCCCACCTGGGGGGGCCAGTTGGAATGAGCAGTTCTTC. As protein: CASSPPGGASWNEQFF. The gene calls are TRBV5-1 and TRBJ2-1; D may be TRBD2 (7 bases). V lost 4 bases and J lost 7, with 21 bases in between. The CDR3 runs 16 residues. Looked up from germline, CDR1 is SGHRS and CDR2 is YFSETQ.

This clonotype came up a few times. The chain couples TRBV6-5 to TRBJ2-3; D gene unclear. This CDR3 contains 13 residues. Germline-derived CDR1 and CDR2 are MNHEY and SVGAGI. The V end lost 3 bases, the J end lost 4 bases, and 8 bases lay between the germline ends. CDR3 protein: CASSYGIADTQYF. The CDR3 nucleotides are TGTGCCAGCAGTTATGGGATCGCAGATACGCAGTATTTT.

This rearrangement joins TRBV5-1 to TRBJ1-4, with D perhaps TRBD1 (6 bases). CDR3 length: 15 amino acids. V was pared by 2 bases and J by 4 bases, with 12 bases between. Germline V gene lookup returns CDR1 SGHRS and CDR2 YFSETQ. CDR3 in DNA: TGCGCCAGCAGCTTCGAACAGGGCGGTAATGAAAAACTGTTTTTT. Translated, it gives CASSFEQGGNEKLFF.

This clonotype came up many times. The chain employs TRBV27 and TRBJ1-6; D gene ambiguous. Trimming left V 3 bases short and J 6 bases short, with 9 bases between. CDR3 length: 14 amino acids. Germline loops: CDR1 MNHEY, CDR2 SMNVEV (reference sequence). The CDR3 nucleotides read TGTGCCAGCAGTTTTTCCAGCTTTAATTCACCCCTCCACTTT. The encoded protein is CASSFSSFNSPLHF.

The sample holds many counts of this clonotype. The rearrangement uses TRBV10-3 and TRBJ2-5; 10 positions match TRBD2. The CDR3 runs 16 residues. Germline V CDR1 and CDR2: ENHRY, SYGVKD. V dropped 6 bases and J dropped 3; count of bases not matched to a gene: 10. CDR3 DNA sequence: TGTGCCATCAGCCCCACTAGCGGGGTGAAGAAAGAGACCCAGTACTTC. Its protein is CAISPTSGVKKETQYF.

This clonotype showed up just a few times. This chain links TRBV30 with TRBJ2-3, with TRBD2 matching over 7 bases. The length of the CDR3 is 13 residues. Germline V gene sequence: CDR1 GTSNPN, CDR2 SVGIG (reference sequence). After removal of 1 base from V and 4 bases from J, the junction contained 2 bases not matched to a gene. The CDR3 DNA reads TGTGCCTGGAGTGCTAGCGGTCCAGATACGCAGTATTTT. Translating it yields CAWSASGPDTQYF.

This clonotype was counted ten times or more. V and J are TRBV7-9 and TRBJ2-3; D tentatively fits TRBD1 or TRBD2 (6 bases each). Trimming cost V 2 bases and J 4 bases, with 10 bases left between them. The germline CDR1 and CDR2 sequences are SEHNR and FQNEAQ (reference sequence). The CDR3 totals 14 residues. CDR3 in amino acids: CASSLTGGADTQYF. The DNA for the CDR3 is TGTGCCAGCAGCTTAACCGGGGGCGCAGATACGCAGTATTTT.

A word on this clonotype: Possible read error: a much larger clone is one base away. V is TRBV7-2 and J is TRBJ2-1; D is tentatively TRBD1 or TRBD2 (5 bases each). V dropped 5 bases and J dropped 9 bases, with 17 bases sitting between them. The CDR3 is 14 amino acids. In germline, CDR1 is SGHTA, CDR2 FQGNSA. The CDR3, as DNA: TGTGCCAGCAGCGCCGCCGGGGCGGCACCTGAGCAGTTCTTC. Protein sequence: CASSAAGAAPEQFF.

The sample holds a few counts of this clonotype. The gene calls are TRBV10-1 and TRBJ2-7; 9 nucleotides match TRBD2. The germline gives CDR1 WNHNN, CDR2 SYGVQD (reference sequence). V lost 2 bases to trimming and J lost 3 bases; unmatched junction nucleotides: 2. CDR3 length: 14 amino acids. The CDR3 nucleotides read TGCGCCAGCAGTGAGGCGGGAGGGGGCTACGAGCAGTACTTC. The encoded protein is CASSEAGGGYEQYF.

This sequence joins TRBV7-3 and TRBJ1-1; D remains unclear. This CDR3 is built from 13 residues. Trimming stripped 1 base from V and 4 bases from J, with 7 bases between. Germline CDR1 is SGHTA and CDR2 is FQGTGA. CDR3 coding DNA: TGTGCCAGCAGCTTAAAGGTCAGCACTGAAGCTTTCTTT. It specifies CASSLKVSTEAFF.

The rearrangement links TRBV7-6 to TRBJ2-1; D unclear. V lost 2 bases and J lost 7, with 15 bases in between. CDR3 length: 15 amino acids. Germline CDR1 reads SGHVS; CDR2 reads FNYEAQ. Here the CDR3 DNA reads TGTGCCAGCAGCTTAATCCTGGGGATCGGAAATGAGCAGTTCTTC. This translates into CASSLILGIGNEQFF.

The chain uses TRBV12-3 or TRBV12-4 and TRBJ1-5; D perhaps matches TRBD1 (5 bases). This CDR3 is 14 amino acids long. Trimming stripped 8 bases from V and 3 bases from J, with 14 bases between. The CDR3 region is CASRREGLNQPQHF. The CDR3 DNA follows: TGTGCCAGCCGCAGGGAGGGGCTCAATCAGCCCCAGCATTTT.